This paragraph covers one TCR beta chain sequence. These data originate in a study of blood T cell repertoires in COVID-19. Study-wide background: Italy, Spain and the United States were the sources of the convalescent and acute COVID-19 samples. PBMCs, B-cell-depleted T cells, or T cells provided the cDNA or gDNA that made up the material.

Participants had their cohort set by participant-reported clinical history. Each recovered donor of Cohort 3 presented with two negative PCRs, clearance, or symptom resolution. Clones were sequenced by immunoSEQ multiplex PCR, and TCRdb holds only the in-frame ones, with some missing. The sample carries a few hundred thousand clones, approximately 85% recorded once. The V gene's germline CDR1 is SEHNR and CDR2 FQNEAQ (reference sequence). Trimming removed 5 bases from V and 7 bases from J; junction bases left unmatched: 8. This CDR3 region has 15 residues. The sequenced sample consisted of PBMCs or T cells enriched from blood (not recorded which). J is TRBJ2-1 and V is TRBV7-9; 10 bases are a match to TRBD1. The TCR comes from a woman between 50 and 59 years old who had recovered from COVID-19. The CDR3 DNA sequence: TGTGCCAGCAGCCGTGGGACAGGGGCCCTTAATGAGCAGTTCTTC. Translating it yields CASSRGTGALNEQFF.